This section outlines one TCR beta chain sequence together with its context. Its matching antigen is unknown. The CDR3 is 14 amino acids. V was cut by 0 bases and J by 8 bases, with 11 bases left in between. The germline V gene encodes CDR1 SNHLY and CDR2 FYNNEI. This table comes from immunoSEQ multiplex PCR, and its TCRdb copy is limited to in-frame clones, with some not included. The sample has roughly 1,100,000 clones, about 80% seen once. The entry originates in a study of shared clonotypes between healthy human individuals. Study results and limitations: Clonotypes which were not shared had lower generation probabilities than clonotypes that all four donors shared. Clonotype sharing among donors, it was expected, would be affected by sequencing depth.

Donation came from healthy HIV-negative adults that had no recent acute infections or vaccinations. This receptor was obtained from a man between 18 and 35 years old in good health. Sequenced material: memory CD4+ T cells sorted from blood. Subset defined: CD45RA-negative fraction. The V gene is TRBV2, the J gene TRBJ2-1, with a weak D call TRBD2 (6 bases). The CDR3 nucleotides read TGTGCCAGCAGTGAAGCCACTAGCAGCGATGAGCAGTTCTTC. This translates into CASSEATSSDEQFF. The full variable domain, rest sourced from reference TRBV2 and TRBJ2-1, is EPEVTQTPSHQVTQMGQEVILRCVPISNHLYFYWYRQILGQKVEFLVSFYNNEISEKSEIFDDQFSVERPDGSNFTLKIRSTKLEDSAMYFCASSEATSSDEQFFGPGTRLTVL.